This TCR beta chain appears in the sequencing data of a study of brain T cells in children with intractable seizures. Study outcomes and limitations: Patients' HCMV serostatus was unknown; virus specificity rests on CDR3 similarity alone. Pre- and post-surgery blood differed in depth, so pre-surgery absences may be undersampling.

Generated by immunoSEQ multiplex PCR, the TCRdb table keeps only in-frame clones and is missing some. The table lists hundreds of thousands of clones, 85% to 95% of them singletons. To note about this clone: What it recognizes is unknown.

Time point of the sample: blood from clinic visit 5 months post-surgery; TSC patient then seizure free. The sequenced cases were selected for having the highest brain T cell transcript signatures. This specimen consisted of peripheral blood, obtained roughly 5 months after surgery. The source is a boy younger than two with tuberous sclerosis and intractable seizures.

Here the CDR3 DNA reads TGTGCCAGCAGCCCGAGCCCTGTCCTCTCCTACAATGAGCAGTTCTTC. The encoded protein is CASSPSPVLSYNEQFF. The chain combines TRBV5-6 with TRBJ2-1, with unresolved D. CDR1 is SGHDT, CDR2 YYEEEE, per germline. Trimming removed 4 bases at V and 0 bases at J, with 14 bases between. The length of the CDR3 is 16 residues.